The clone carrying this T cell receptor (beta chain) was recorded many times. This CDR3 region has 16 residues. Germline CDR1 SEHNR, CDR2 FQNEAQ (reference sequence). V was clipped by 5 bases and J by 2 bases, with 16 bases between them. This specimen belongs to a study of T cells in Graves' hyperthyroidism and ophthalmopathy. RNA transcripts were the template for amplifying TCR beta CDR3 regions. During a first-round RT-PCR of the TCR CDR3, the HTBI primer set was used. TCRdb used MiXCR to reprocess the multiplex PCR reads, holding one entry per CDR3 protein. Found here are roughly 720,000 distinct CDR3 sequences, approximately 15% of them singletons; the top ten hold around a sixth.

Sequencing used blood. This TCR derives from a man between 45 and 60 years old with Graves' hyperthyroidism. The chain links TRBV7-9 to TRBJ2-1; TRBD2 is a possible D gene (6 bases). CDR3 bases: TGTGCCAGCAGCCTACCCACACGGAGGGCCTACAATGAGCAGTTCTTC. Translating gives CASSLPTRRAYNEQFF.